This T cell receptor beta chain was observed in a study of blood T cell repertoires in COVID-19. Study overall: Symptom resolution, clearance, or two negative PCRs marked the recovered donors of Cohort 3.

V was pared by 6 bases and J by 3 bases, with 5 bases of the junction left unmatched. The CDR3 consists of 13 residues. Germline V gene sequence: CDR1 MNHEY, CDR2 SMNVEV (reference sequence). Method: immunoSEQ multiplex PCR; TCRdb's copy keeps in-frame clones and lacks some. This sample has 250,000 to 350,000 clones; 88% occur once, and the top ten carry over 2%. Assignment of participants to cohorts was predicated upon participant-reported clinical history. Source material: PBMCs or T cells enriched from blood (not recorded which). The rearrangement uses TRBV27 and TRBJ2-7; 7 bases line up with TRBD1. The TCR sequence derives from a woman in her sixties or seventies in a cohort exposed to, infected with or recovered from COVID-19 (not recorded which). In DNA form, the CDR3 reads TGTGCCAGCAGAGTTACAGGGGTCTACGAGCAGTACTTC. As protein: CASRVTGVYEQYF.